This T cell receptor (beta chain) was captured in a study of blood T cell repertoires in COVID-19. Study summary: Samples representing acute and convalescent COVID-19 were sourced from the United States, Italy and Spain.

Before being deemed recovered, Cohort 3 donors had two negative PCRs, clearance, or symptom resolution. This CDR3 is 14 amino acids long. CDR1 and CDR2 (germline): MNHEY, SVGAGI. After removal of 8 bases from V and 9 bases from J, the junction contained 8 bases not matched to a gene. Per the study methods: Reference gene primer amplification in the assay estimated nucleated cell counts. Sequenced by immunoSEQ multiplex PCR; TCRdb stores in-frame clones only, minus some. V and J calls and clone size are those listed in that table; D and trimming were worked out from the DNA. The sample lists approximately 170,000 clones; 88% were seen once.

This sequence originates from a woman younger than 30 who had recovered from COVID-19. Material: PBMCs or T cells enriched from blood (not recorded which). This chain uses TRBV6-5 with TRBJ1-6, with 9 bases matching TRBD1. The CDR3 nucleotides read TGTGCCAGCGGCCCAGGACAGGGGAGTTCACCCCTCCACTTT. It translates to CASGPGQGSSPLHF.